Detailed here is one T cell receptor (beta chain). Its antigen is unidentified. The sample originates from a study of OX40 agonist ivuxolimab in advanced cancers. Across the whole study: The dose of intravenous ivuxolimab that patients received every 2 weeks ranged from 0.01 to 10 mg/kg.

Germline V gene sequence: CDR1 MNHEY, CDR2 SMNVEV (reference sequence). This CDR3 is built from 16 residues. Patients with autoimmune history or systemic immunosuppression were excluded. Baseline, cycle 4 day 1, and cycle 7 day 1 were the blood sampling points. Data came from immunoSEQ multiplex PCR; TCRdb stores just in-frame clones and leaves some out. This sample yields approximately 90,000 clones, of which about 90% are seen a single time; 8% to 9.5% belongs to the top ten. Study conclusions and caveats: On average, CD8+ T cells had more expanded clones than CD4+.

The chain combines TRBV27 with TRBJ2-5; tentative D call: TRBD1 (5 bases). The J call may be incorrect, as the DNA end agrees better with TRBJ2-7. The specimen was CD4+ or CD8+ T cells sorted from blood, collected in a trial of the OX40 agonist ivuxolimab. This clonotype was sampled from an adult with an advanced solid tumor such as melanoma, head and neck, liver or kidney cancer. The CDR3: CASSFQWTPGYYEQYF. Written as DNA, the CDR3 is TGTGCCAGCAGTTTTCAGTGGACACCAGGGTACTACGAGCAGTACTTC.